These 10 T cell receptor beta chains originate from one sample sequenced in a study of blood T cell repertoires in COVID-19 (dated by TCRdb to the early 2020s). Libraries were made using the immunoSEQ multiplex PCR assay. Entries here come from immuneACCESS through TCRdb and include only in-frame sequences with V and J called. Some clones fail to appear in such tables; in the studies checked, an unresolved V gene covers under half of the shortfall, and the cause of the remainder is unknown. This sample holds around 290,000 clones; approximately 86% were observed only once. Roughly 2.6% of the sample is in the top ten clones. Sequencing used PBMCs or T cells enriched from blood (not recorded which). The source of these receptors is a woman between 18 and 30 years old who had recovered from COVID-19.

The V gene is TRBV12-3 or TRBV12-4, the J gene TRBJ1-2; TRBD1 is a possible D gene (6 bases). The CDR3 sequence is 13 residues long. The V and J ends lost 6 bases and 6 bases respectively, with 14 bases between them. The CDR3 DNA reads TGTGCCAGCAGGGCGCGACAGGAAGATGGCTACACCTTC. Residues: CASRARQEDGYTF.

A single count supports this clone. The CDR3 DNA reads TGCGCCAGCAGTCCTCCCTACGAGCAGTACTTC. Its protein is CASSPPYEQYF. J is TRBJ2-7 and V is TRBV23-1; D is unresolved. TRBV23-1 is recorded as an ORF, its role being uncertain. The V gene lost 4 bases and the J gene lost 2 bases, with 3 bases spanning the gap. The CDR3 runs 11 residues.

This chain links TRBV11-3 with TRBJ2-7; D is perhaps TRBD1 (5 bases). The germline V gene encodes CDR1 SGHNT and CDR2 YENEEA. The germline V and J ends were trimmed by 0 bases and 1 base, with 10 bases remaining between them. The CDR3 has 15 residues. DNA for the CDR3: TGTGCCAGCAGCTTAGAGACAGTCCTGTCCTACGAGCAGTACTTC. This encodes CASSLETVLSYEQYF.

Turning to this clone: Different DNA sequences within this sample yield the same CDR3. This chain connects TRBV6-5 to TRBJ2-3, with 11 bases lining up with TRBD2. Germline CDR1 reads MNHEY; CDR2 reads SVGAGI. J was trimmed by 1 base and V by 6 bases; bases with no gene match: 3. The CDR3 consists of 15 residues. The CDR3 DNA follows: TGTGCCAGCAGGAGGGGACTAGCGGGCACAGATACGCAGTATTTT. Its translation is CASRRGLAGTDTQYF.

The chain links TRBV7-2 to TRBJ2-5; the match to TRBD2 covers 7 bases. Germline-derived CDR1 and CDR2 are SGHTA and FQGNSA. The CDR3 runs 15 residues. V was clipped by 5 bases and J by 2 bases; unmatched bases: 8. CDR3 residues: CASSPRQAGQETQYF. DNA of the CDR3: TGTGCCAGCAGCCCCCGCCAAGCGGGGCAAGAGACCCAGTACTTC.

The CDR3 DNA follows: TGTGCCACCAGCAGAGATCGCGGGGGGGCCGGGGAGCTGTTTTTT. Its protein is CATSRDRGGAGELFF. The chain carries TRBV15 and TRBJ2-2, with 9 positions matching TRBD2. The CDR3 consists of 15 residues. The ends lost 0 bases at V and 6 bases at J; junction bases unmatched: 2. Germline-derived CDR1 and CDR2 are LNHNV and YYDKDF (reference sequence).

The CDR3 DNA reads TGTGCCAGCTCACCACCTGAGGACAGGGATGAGCAGTACTTC. This codes for CASSPPEDRDEQYF. The rearrangement links TRBV18 to TRBJ2-7; 8 bases line up with TRBD1. The CDR3 has 14 amino acids. In germline, CDR1 is KGHSH, CDR2 LQKENI. After removal of 0 bases from V and 7 bases from J, the junction contained 5 bases not matched to a gene.

The CDR3 is CASSEGPWERETQYF. The CDR3 DNA is TGTGCCAGCAGTGAGGGGCCCTGGGAAAGGGAGACCCAGTACTTC. This rearrangement joins TRBV2 to TRBJ2-5; tentatively, D is TRBD1 (5 bases). CDR1 and CDR2 from the germline V gene are SNHLY and FYNNEI. V lost 3 bases and J 5 bases, leaving 16 bases between the germline ends. The CDR3 length is 15 residues. Looking up the rest from reference TRBV2 and TRBJ2-5 gives the full variable domain: EPEVTQTPSHQVTQMGQEVILRCVPISNHLYFYWYRQILGQKVEFLVSFYNNEISEKSEIFDDQFSVERPDGSNFTLKIRSTKLEDSAMYFCASSEGPWERETQYFGPGTRLLVL.

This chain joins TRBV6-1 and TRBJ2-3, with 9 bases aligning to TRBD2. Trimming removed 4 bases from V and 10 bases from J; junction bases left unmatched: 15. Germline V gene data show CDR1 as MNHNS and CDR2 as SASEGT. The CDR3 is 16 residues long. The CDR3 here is CASSVGLLREGTAQYF. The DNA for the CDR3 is TGTGCCAGCAGTGTGGGGTTGTTGCGGGAGGGGACGGCGCAGTATTTT.

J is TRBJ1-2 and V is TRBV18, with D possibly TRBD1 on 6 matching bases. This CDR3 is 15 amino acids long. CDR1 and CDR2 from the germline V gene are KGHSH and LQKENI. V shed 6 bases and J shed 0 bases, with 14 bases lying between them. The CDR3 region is CASSQDRSSNYGYTF. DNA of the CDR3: TGTGCCAGCTCTCAAGACAGGAGCTCTAACTATGGCTACACCTTC.